One sample yielded the 9 T cell receptor beta chains listed below, sequenced in a study of T cells after yellow fever vaccination. TCRdb ran MiXCR on the 5' RACE reads and lists one entry per CDR3 protein. The sample includes around 310,000 distinct CDR3 sequences, roughly 8.7% of them seen just once. Sequenced here: PBMCs, sampled on the day of the first yellow fever vaccination. The receptors derive from a man aged 18 to 29 who received the YFV17D yellow fever vaccine.

The chain joins TRBV7-3 to TRBJ2-5, with 8 positions matching TRBD2. The CDR3 length is 18 residues. Germline V lookup: CDR1 SGHTA, CDR2 FQGTGA. J lost 1 base, V lost 1 base, and 11 bases had no gene match. CDR3 amino acids: CASSLIPSNGGAQETQYF. Written as DNA, the CDR3 is TGTGCCAGCAGCTTAATCCCCTCGAACGGGGGGGCCCAAGAGACCCAGTACTTC.

This clonotype showed up just a few times. The gene calls are TRBV7-2 and TRBJ1-6; D is perhaps TRBD1 (5 bases). Per the germline V gene, CDR1 is SGHTA and CDR2 is FQGNSA. The CDR3 spans 15 residues. V lost 3 bases to trimming and J lost 8 bases, with 14 bases between them. The CDR3 here is CASSLGPGIDSPLHF. CDR3 bases: TGTGCCAGCAGCTTGGGGCCAGGGATCGATTCACCCCTCCACTTT.

V is TRBV6-6 and J is TRBJ1-1; 8 bases are shared with TRBD1. The CDR3 is made up of 13 amino acids. The V gene's germline CDR1 is MNHNY and CDR2 SVGAGI (reference sequence). V dropped 5 bases and J dropped 10; count of bases not matched to a gene: 9. The DNA of the CDR3 is TGTGCCAGCAGTCGTCCCGCACAGGGGGGAGCTTTCTTT. This translates into CASSRPAQGGAFF.

The chain combines TRBV20-1 with TRBJ1-1, with D possibly matching TRBD1 (5 bases). Germline assignment: CDR1 DFQATT and CDR2 SNEGSKA (reference sequence). Trimming pared 3 bases from V and 5 bases from J, leaving 22 bases between. This CDR3 spans 16 amino acids. CDR3 coding DNA: TGCAGTGCTAGCCCGACAGACCTCTCCCGGGGAACTGAAGCTTTCTTT. Amino acids: CSASPTDLSRGTEAFF.

This chain uses TRBV12-3 or TRBV12-4 with TRBJ1-4; TRBD1 is a possible D gene (5 bases). The CDR3 spans 14 residues. The V and J ends lost 1 base and 8 bases respectively, with 11 bases between them. The CDR3: CASSLEGNGEKLFF. The CDR3 DNA follows: TGTGCCAGCAGTTTAGAGGGGAACGGAGAAAAACTGTTTTTT.

In its sample, this clonotype was seen a few times. J is TRBJ2-7 and V is TRBV6-6; no clear D gene. Germline CDR1 and CDR2: MNHNY and SVGAGI (reference sequence). This CDR3 region has 13 residues. V was pared by 6 bases and J by 3 bases, with 12 bases between. CDR3 in amino acids: CASSRGTNYEQYF. CDR3 in DNA: TGTGCCAGCAGCCGCGGAACGAACTACGAGCAGTACTTC.

The V gene is TRBV5-1, the J gene TRBJ2-5, with a possible D match to TRBD2 (6 bases). The CDR3 is made up of 15 amino acids. The germline V gene encodes CDR1 SGHRS and CDR2 YFSETQ. Trimming removed 3 bases from V and 4 bases from J, with 16 bases in between. CDR3: CASSSLASVGETQYF. The CDR3 bases are TGCGCCAGCAGCTCGCTCGCTAGCGTAGGAGAGACCCAGTACTTC.

This rearrangement joins TRBV28 to TRBJ2-5; 9 positions match TRBD1. V lost 6 bases and J lost 4; bases outside the gene matches: 12. CDR3 length: 16 amino acids. Germline CDR1 and CDR2: MDHEN and SYDVKM. As DNA, the CDR3 is TGTGCCAGCAGAAGGAGACAGGGGGACGGGAGAGAGACCCAGTACTTC. As protein: CASRRRQGDGRETQYF.

The CDR3 region has the DNA TGCGCCAGCACACAGAGCTCCTACAATGAGCAGTTCTTC. Translating gives CASTQSSYNEQFF. The chain has TRBV5-1 and TRBJ2-1; D is ambiguous. The CDR3 runs to 13 residues. The germline V gene encodes CDR1 SGHRS and CDR2 YFSETQ. V was pared by 6 bases and J by 0 bases, with 7 bases between.